This TCR beta chain was captured in a study of pediatric ulcerative colitis. Assay: immunoSEQ multiplex PCR; the TCRdb copy retains only in-frame clones and omits some. This repertoire shows tens of thousands of clones, under 80% found once; its top ten account for 3.5% to 4.5%. The germline V gene has CDR1 SGHAT and CDR2 FQNNGV. Trimming shortened V by 3 bases and J by 3 bases, and 11 bases separated the two germline ends. The CDR3 consists of 14 residues. During colonoscopy, one to two rectal pinch biopsies were collected. The J gene is TRBJ1-1, the V gene TRBV11-2, with a weak D call TRBD1 (5 bases). This receptor was identified in a girl between 10 and 17 years old with moderate ulcerative colitis. Sequencing input: gut tissue. In DNA, the CDR3 is TGTGCCAGCAGCTTTGGGGGGTTTTACACTGAAGCTTTCTTT. Translated, it gives CASSFGGFYTEAFF.